This paragraph covers one T cell receptor beta chain sequence. Its antigen is not identified. In germline, CDR1 is SQVTM, CDR2 ANQGSEA. V trimming: 3 bases; J trimming: 0 bases; junction bases outside the gene matches: 6. The CDR3 sequence is 16 residues long. The data belong to a study of CD8+ T cells in alopecia areata. Study-wide background: Twice daily, treated patients received 5 to 10 mg of oral tofacitinib. Study results and caveats: Tofacitinib yielded significantly lower scalp clonality and fewer expanded CD8+ clones among the top 100.

RNA was extracted and reverse transcribed into cDNA as the sequencing template. Only in-frame clones appear in the TCRdb table, and some are missing; sequencing was by immunoSEQ multiplex PCR. The sample lists about 190,000 clones, more than 55% occurring once. The sample's treatment: oral pan-JAK inhibitor, 5-10 mg twice daily. V gene TRBV29-1 combines with J gene TRBJ1-2, with TRBD1 matching over 11 bases. The starting material was CD4+ T cells sorted from blood, obtained at week 4, from a patient treated with tofacitinib. The origin of this receptor is a human donor with alopecia areata. Written as DNA, the CDR3 is TGCAGCGTTGATACCGGGACAGGGGGAGCTAACTATGGCTACACCTTC. The encoded protein is CSVDTGTGGANYGYTF.